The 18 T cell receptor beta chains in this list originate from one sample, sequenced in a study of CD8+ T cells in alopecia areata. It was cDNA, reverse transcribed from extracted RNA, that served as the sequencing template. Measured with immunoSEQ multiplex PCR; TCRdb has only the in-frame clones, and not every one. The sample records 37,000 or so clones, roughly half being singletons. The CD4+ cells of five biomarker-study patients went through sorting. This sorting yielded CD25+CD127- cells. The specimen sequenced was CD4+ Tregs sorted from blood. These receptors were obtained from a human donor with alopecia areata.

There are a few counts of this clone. The CDR3 loop reads CASRPLGGAGNTEAFF. DNA of the CDR3: TGCGCCAGCAGACCACTTGGGGGGGCCGGGAACACTGAAGCTTTCTTT. The chain links TRBV5-1 to TRBJ1-1, with D possibly matching TRBD1 (6 bases). The ends were cut back, 5 bases at V and 1 base at J, with 18 bases in the middle. Germline CDR1 is SGHRS and CDR2 is YFSETQ. The CDR3 extends over 16 amino acids.

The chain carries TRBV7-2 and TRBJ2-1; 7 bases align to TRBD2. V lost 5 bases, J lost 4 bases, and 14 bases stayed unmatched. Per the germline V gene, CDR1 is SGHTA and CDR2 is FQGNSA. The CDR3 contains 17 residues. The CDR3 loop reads CASSLLRGSGLYNEQFF. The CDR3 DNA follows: TGTGCCAGCAGCCTGCTCCGGGGTAGCGGGCTTTACAATGAGCAGTTCTTC.

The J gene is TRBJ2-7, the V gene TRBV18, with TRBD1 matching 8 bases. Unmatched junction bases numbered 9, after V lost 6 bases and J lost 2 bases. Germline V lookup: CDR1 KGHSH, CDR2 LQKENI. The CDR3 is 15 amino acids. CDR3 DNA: TGTGCCAGCTCGCCGGACAGGGTGGTACCCTACGAGCAGTACTTC. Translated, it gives CASSPDRVVPYEQYF. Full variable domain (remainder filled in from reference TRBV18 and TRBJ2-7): NAGVMQNPRHLVRRRGQEARLRCSPMKGHSHVYWYRQLPEEGLKFMVYLQKENIIDESGMPKERFSAEFPKEGPSILRIQQVVRGDSAAYFCASSPDRVVPYEQYFGPGTRLTVT.

This chain's CDR3 is CASSPPDRVTYEQYF. Here the CDR3 DNA reads TGTGCCAGCAGCCCCCCCGACAGGGTTACCTACGAGCAGTACTTC. The chain joins TRBV28 to TRBJ2-7; 7 bases align to TRBD1. Germline-derived CDR1 and CDR2 are MDHEN and SYDVKM. The V and J ends lost 6 bases and 2 bases, in that order; junction bases with no gene match: 10. CDR3 size: 15 residues.

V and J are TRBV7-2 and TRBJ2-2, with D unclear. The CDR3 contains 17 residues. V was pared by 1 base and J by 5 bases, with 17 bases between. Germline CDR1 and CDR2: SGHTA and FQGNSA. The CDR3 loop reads CASSLVVVRVGTGELFF. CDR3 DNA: TGTGCCAGCAGCTTAGTTGTTGTGAGAGTCGGGACCGGGGAGCTGTTTTTT.

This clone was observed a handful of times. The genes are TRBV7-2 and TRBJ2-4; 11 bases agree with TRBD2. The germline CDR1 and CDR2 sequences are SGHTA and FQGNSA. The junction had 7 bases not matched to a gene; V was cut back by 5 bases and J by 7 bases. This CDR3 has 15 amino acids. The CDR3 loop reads CASSPGASGGNIQYF. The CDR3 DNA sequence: TGTGCCAGCAGCCCCGGGGCTAGCGGGGGGAACATTCAGTACTTC.

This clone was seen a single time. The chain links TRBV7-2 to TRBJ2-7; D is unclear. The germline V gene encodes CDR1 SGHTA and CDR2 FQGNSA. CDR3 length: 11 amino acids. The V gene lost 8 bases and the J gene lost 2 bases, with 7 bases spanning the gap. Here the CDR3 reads CASQITYEQYF. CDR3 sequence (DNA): TGTGCCAGCCAAATTACCTACGAGCAGTACTTC.

DNA of the CDR3: TGTGCCAGCAGCTCGACTAGCGGCTACGAGCAGTACTTC. Amino acid sequence: CASSSTSGYEQYF. The V gene is TRBV7-2, the J gene TRBJ2-7; 9 bases align to TRBD2. The V gene's germline CDR1 is SGHTA and CDR2 FQGNSA. V shed 4 bases and J 3 bases; nucleotides not matched to a gene: 1. The CDR3 covers 13 residues. Based on the CDR3 plus reference TRBV7-2 and TRBJ2-7, the full variable domain is GAGVSQSPSNKVTEKGKDVELRCDPISGHTALYWYRQSLGQGLEFLIYFQGNSAPDKSGLPSDRFSAERTGGSVSTLTIQRTQQEDSAVYLCASSSTSGYEQYFGPGTRLTVT.

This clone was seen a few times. CDR3 nucleotides: TGTGCCAGCAGTTACTCGACCGGGACACACTACAATGAGCAGTTCTTC. It codes for CASSYSTGTHYNEQFF. The chain joins TRBV6-5 to TRBJ2-1; weak D call: TRBD1 (6 bases). The CDR3 runs to 16 residues. Germline lookup yields CDR1 MNHEY and CDR2 SVGAGI. The V and J ends lost 0 bases and 3 bases respectively, with 12 bases between them.

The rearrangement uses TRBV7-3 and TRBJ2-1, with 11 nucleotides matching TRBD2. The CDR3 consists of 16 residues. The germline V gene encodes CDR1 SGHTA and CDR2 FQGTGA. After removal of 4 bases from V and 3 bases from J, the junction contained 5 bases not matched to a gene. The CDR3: CASSWTGLADYNEQFF. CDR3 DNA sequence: TGTGCCAGCAGCTGGACGGGACTAGCGGACTACAATGAGCAGTTCTTC.

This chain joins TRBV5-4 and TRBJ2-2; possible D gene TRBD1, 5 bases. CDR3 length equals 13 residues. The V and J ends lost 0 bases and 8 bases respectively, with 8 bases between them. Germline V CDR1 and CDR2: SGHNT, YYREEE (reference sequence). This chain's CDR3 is CASSLGTSGELFF. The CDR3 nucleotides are TGTGCCAGCAGCTTGGGGACATCTGGGGAGCTGTTTTTT.

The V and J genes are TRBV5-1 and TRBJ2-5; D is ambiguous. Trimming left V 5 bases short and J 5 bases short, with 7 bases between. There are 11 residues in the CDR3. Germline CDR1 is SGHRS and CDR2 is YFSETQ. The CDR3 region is CASRGDETQYF. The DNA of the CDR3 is TGCGCCAGCAGGGGCGATGAGACCCAGTACTTC.

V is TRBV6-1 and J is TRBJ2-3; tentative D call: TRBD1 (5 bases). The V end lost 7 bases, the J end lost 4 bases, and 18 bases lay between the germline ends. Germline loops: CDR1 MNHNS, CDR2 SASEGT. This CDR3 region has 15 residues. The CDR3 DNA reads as TGTGCCAGCATACGCCGGGCCTTACAGGCAGATACGCAGTATTTT. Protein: CASIRRALQADTQYF.

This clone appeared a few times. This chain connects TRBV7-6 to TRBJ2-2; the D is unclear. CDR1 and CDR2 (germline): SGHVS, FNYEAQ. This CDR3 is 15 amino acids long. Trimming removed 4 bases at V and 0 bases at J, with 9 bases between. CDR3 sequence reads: CASSSGRANTGELFF. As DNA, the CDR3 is TGTGCCAGCAGCTCAGGACGCGCGAACACCGGGGAGCTGTTTTTT.

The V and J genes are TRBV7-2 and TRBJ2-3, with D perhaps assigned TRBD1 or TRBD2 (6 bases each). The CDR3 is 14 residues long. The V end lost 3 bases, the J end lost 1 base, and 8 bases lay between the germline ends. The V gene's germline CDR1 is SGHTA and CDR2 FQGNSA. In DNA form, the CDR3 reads TGTGCCAGCAGCTTCGGGGGCCGCACAGATACGCAGTATTTT. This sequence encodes CASSFGGRTDTQYF.

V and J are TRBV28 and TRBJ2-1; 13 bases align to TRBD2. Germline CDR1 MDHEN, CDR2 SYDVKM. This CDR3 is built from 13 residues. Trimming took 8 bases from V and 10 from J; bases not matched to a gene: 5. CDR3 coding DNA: TGTGCCAGCCGGACTAGCGGGAGTTGGGAGCAGTTCTTC. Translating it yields CASRTSGSWEQFF.

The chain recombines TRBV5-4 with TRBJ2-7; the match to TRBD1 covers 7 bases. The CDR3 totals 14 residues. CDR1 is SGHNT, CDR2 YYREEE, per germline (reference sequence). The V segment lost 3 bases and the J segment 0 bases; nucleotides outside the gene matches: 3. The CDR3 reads CASSSGTASYEQYF. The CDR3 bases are TGTGCCAGCAGCTCCGGGACAGCCTCCTACGAGCAGTACTTC.

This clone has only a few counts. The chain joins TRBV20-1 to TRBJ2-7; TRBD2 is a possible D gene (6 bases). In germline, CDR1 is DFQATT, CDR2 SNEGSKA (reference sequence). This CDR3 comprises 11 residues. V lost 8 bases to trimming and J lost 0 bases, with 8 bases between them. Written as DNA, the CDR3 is TGCAGTCTAGCGACCTCCTACGAGCAGTACTTC. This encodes CSLATSYEQYF.